The next 9 T cell receptor beta chains were all read from a single sample in a study of cytomegalovirus exposure and HLA in healthy donors. Assay used: immunoSEQ multiplex PCR; TCRdb lists only in-frame clones, some missing. The sample has approximately 220,000 clones, 80% to 90% seen once; the top ten hold approximately 2.5%. The source material was PBMCs. The receptors stem from a man aged 18 to 35 in good health and CMV-seronegative.

The genes are TRBV7-8 and TRBJ2-6; 8 nucleotides agree with TRBD2. The junction had 9 bases not matched to a gene; V was cut back by 5 bases and J by 0 bases. Germline V gene data show CDR1 as SGHVS and CDR2 as FQNEAQ. The CDR3 sequence is 18 residues long. CDR3 DNA: TGTGCCAGCAGCCCCCGGGGGGGCTACCGCTCTGGGGCCAACGTCCTGACTTTC. This gives the protein CASSPRGGYRSGANVLTF. Full variable domain (remainder filled in from reference TRBV7-8 and TRBJ2-6): GAGVSQSPRYKVAKRGQDVALRCDPISGHVSLFWYQQALGQGPEFLTYFQNEAQLDKSGLPSDRFFAERPEGSVSTLKIQRTQQEDSAVYLCASSPRGGYRSGANVLTFGAGSRLTVL.

This chain uses TRBV7-9 with TRBJ2-6; TRBD2 aligns across 8 bases. Per the germline V gene, CDR1 is SEHNR and CDR2 is FQNEAQ (reference sequence). V lost 5 bases to trimming and J lost 0 bases; unmatched junction nucleotides: 6. This CDR3 contains 17 residues. CDR3 sequence reads: CASSQAGAISGANVLTF. DNA of the CDR3: TGTGCCAGCAGCCAAGCGGGGGCGATCTCTGGGGCCAACGTCCTGACTTTC.

The chain is built from TRBV10-1 and TRBJ2-7; 9 nucleotides align to TRBD1. The junction had 6 bases not matched to a gene; V was cut back by 2 bases and J by 4 bases. From germline, CDR1 is WNHNN and CDR2 SYGVQD (reference sequence). CDR3 size: 15 residues. The CDR3 is CASSEHDRGRYEQYF. The CDR3 DNA sequence: TGCGCCAGCAGTGAGCACGACAGGGGGAGATACGAGCAGTACTTC.

V is TRBV7-2 and J is TRBJ2-2; D uncertain. CDR3 size: 14 residues. Trimming shortened V by 5 bases and J by 5 bases, and 12 bases separated the two germline ends. CDR1 is SGHTA, CDR2 FQGNSA, per germline. CDR3 amino acids: CASSQLGGTGELFF. CDR3 DNA: TGTGCCAGCAGCCAACTTGGTGGTACCGGGGAGCTGTTTTTT.

The chain combines TRBV4-1 with TRBJ1-2; 7 positions agree with TRBD1. The CDR3 spans 14 residues. V dropped 0 bases and J dropped 7; count of bases not matched to a gene: 5. Germline loops: CDR1 MGHRA, CDR2 YSYEKL. CDR3 protein: CASSQDRAGGGYTF. In nucleotides, the CDR3 is TGCGCCAGCAGCCAAGATCGTGCAGGGGGTGGCTACACCTTC.

CDR3 sequence reads: CASNWAPPGGYTF. Here the CDR3 DNA reads TGTGCCAGCAATTGGGCCCCTCCAGGCGGCTACACCTTC. The chain joins TRBV21-1 to TRBJ1-2; the table's D call, TRBD1, was not checked against the DNA. TRBV21-1 is a known pseudogene. This CDR3 contains 13 residues.

The chain carries TRBV19 and TRBJ2-1; 8 bases are shared with TRBD2. Trimming took 7 bases from V and 6 from J; bases not matched to a gene: 11. Germline V lookup: CDR1 LNHDA, CDR2 SQIVND (reference sequence). This CDR3 has 15 amino acids. CDR3 sequence reads: CASIISGRPRNEQFF. In nucleotides, the CDR3 is TGTGCCAGTATAATAAGCGGGAGACCTCGCAATGAGCAGTTCTTC.

The gene calls are TRBV7-9 and TRBJ2-5, with D possibly being TRBD1 (7 bases). Germline V lookup: CDR1 SEHNR, CDR2 FQNEAQ (reference sequence). The CDR3 sequence is 16 residues long. V was pared by 5 bases and J by 1 base, with 17 bases between. For the CDR3, the DNA is TGTGCCAGCAGCCCAGGGGGGACAGCAGTCCAAGAGACCCAGTACTTC. Encoded protein: CASSPGGTAVQETQYF.

The rearrangement uses TRBV19 and TRBJ2-7; D remains unclear. Per the germline V gene, CDR1 is LNHDA and CDR2 is SQIVND (reference sequence). The CDR3 has 11 residues. Trimming took off 6 bases at V and 3 bases at J, with 6 bases between the two ends. The CDR3 sequence is CASRGYYEQYF. The CDR3 coding sequence is TGTGCCAGTAGGGGCTACTACGAGCAGTACTTC.